At least ten counts were recorded for the clone carrying this T cell receptor beta chain. No antigen is known for it. The study amplified TCR beta CDR3 regions using RNA transcripts. A first-round RT-PCR used HTBI primers, followed by a second-round multiplex PCR. One entry per CDR3 protein results from TCRdb running MiXCR on the multiplex PCR reads. The table lists hundreds of thousands of distinct CDR3 sequences, around 15% of them singletons. This record comes from a study of Graves' ophthalmopathy and Graves' hyperthyroidism. Study results and caveats: Blood repertoires reportedly contained most expanded thyroid clonotypes above 0.001 frequency.

If patients had other autoimmune diseases, uncontrolled infections, pregnancy or lactation, they were excluded. PBMCs were density-gradient isolated from approximately 9.8 ml fresh blood. Trimming at V came to 5 bases and at J to 4 bases, leaving 5 bases not matched to a gene. Germline CDR1 reads MDHEN; CDR2 reads SYDVKM. The CDR3 runs 15 residues. Material: blood. The sequence was collected from a woman aged 25 to 45 with Graves' ophthalmopathy. The rearrangement joins TRBV28 to TRBJ2-2; 9 nucleotides line up with TRBD1. As DNA, the CDR3 is TGTGCCAGCAGTCCCAGACAGGGGGTCACCGGGGAGCTGTTTTTT. It is translated as CASSPRQGVTGELFF.